The following is a T cell receptor beta chain sequence with its context. This specimen comes from a study of blood T cell repertoires in COVID-19. Looking at the study overall: Sites in the United States, Italy and Spain provided acute and convalescent COVID-19 samples. The cDNA or gDNA used as material had been derived from T cells, B-cell-depleted T cells, or PBMCs.

Original handling: Reference gene primer amplification in the assay estimated nucleated cell counts. This table comes from immunoSEQ multiplex PCR, and its TCRdb copy is limited to in-frame clones, with some not included. That table furnishes V, J and clone size, whereas the DNA furnished D and trimming. The sample has 130,000 to 150,000 clones; approximately 80% are singletons. The CDR3 has 14 residues. CDR1 and CDR2 (germline): LNHNV, YYDKDF (reference sequence). V lost 3 bases and J lost 9; bases outside the gene matches: 6. The clonotype originates from a man aged 60 to 69 with active or convalescent COVID-19. This sequence joins TRBV15 and TRBJ1-5, with 9 bases identical to TRBD1. Sequences were obtained from peripheral blood. In DNA, the CDR3 is TGTGCCACCAGCAGGACAGGGGGTGATCGGCCCCAGCATTTT. The encoded protein is CATSRTGGDRPQHF.